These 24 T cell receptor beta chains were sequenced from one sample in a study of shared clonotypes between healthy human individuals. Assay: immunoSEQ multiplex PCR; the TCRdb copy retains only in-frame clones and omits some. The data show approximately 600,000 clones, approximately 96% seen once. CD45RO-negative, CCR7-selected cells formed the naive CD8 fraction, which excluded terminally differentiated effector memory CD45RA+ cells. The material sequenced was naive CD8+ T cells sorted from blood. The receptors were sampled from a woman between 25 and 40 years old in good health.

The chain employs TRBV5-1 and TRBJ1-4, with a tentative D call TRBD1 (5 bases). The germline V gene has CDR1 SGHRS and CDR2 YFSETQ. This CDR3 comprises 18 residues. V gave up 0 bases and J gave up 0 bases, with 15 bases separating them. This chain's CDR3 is CASSLASGGSATNEKLFF. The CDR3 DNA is TGCGCCAGCAGCTTGGCGAGTGGGGGATCGGCAACTAATGAAAAACTGTTTTTT.

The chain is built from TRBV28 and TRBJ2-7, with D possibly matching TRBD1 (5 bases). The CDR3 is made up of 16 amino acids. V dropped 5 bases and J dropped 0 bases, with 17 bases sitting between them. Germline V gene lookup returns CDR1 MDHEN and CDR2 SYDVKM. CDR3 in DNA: TGTGCCAGCAGTCCCGGTTTAGGGGCGAGCTCCTACGAGCAGTACTTC. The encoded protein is CASSPGLGASSYEQYF.

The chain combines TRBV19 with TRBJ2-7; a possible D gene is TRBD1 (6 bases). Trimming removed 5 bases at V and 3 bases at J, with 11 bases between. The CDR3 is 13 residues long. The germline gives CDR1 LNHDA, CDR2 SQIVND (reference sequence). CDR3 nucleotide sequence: TGTGCCAGTAGTTTGACAGGCAACTACGAGCAGTACTTC. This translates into CASSLTGNYEQYF.

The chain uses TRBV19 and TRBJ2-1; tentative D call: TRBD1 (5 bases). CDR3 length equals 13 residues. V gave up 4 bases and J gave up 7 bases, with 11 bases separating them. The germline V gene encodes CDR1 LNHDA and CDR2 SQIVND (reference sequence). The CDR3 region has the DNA TGTGCCAGTAGTAATTGGGGCTTTAATGAGCAGTTCTTC. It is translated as CASSNWGFNEQFF. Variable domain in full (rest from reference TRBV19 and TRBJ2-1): DGGITQSPKYLFRKEGQNVTLSCEQNLNHDAMYWYRQDPGQGLRLIYYSQIVNDFQKGDIAEGYSVSREKKESFPLTVTSAQKNPTAFYLCASSNWGFNEQFFGPGTRLTVL.

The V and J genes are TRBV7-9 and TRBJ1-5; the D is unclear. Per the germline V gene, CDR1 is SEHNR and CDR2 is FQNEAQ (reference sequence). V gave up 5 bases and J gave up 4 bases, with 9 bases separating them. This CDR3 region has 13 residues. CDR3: CASSDGMNQPQHF. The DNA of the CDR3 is TGTGCCAGCAGCGATGGTATGAATCAGCCCCAGCATTTT.

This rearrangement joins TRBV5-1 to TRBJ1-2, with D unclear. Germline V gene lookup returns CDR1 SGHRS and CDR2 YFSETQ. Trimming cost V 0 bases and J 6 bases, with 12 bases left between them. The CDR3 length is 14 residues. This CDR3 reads CASSLDGPRDGYTF. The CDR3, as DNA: TGCGCCAGCAGCTTGGACGGACCGAGGGATGGCTACACCTTC.

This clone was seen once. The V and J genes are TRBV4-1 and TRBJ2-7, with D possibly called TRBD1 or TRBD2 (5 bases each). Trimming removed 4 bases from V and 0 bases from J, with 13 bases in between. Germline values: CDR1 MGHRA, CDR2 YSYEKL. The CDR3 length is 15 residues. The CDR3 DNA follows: TGCGCCAGCAGCCCTGGGACGGTGAGCTCCTACGAGCAGTACTTC. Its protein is CASSPGTVSSYEQYF.

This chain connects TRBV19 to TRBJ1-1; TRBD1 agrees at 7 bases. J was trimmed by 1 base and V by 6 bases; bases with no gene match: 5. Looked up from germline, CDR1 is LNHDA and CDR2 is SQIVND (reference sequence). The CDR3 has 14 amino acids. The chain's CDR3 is CASRTNRGNTEAFF. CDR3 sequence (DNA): TGTGCCAGTAGAACAAACAGGGGGAACACTGAAGCTTTCTTT.

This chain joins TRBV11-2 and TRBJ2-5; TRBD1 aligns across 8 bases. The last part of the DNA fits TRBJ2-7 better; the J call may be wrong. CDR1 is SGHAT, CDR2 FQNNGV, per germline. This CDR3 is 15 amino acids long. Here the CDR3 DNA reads TGTGCCAGCAGCAAGTCCGGGACAGGAGTCCACGAGCAGTACTTC. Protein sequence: CASSKSGTGVHEQYF.

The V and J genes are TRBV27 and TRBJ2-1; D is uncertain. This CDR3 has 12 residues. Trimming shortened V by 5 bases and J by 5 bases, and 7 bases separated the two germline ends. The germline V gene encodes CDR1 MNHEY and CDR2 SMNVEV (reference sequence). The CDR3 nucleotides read TGTGCCAGCAGTCCGGACCACAATGAGCAGTTCTTC. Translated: CASSPDHNEQFF.

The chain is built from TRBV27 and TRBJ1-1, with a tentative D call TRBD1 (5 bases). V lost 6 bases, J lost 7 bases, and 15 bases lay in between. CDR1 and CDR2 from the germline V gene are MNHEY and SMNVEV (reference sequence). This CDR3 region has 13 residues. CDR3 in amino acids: CASSPTGPLEAFF. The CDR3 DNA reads TGTGCCAGCAGCCCGACGGGGCCTCTTGAAGCTTTCTTT.

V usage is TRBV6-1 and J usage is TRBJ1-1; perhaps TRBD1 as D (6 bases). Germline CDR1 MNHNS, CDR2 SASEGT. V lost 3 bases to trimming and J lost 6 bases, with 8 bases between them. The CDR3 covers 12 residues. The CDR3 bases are TGTGCCAGCAGTGAGGACAGTCCTGAAGCTTTCTTT. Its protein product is CASSEDSPEAFF.

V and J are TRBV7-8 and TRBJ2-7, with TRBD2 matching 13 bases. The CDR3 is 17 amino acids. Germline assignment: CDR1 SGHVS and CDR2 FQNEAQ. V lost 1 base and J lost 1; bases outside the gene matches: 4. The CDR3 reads CASSLGLAGGGSYEQYF. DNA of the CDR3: TGTGCCAGCAGCTTAGGACTAGCGGGAGGCGGTTCCTACGAGCAGTACTTC.

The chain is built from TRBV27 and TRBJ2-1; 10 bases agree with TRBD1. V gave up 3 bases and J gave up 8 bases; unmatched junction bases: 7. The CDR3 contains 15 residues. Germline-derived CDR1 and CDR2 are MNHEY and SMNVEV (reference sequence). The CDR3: CASSFWDRGLYEQFF. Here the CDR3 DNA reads TGTGCCAGCAGTTTCTGGGACAGGGGCCTGTATGAGCAGTTCTTC.

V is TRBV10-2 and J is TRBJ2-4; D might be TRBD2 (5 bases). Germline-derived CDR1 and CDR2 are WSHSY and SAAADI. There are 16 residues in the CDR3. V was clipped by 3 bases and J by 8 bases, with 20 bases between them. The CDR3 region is CASSEIPSEELDIQYF. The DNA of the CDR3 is TGCGCCAGCAGTGAAATACCCTCAGAGGAACTAGACATTCAGTACTTC.

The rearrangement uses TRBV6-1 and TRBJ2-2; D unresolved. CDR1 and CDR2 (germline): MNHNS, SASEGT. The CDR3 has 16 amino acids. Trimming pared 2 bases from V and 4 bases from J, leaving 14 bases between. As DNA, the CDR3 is TGTGCCAGCAGTGAACATGGCGGTAGGACCACCGGGGAGCTGTTTTTT. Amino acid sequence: CASSEHGGRTTGELFF.

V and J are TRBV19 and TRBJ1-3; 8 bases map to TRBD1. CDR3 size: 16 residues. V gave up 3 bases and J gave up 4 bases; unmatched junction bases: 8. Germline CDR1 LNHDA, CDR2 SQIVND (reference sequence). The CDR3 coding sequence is TGTGCCAGTAGTATGGGACAGGAAGGTACAGGAAACACCATATATTTT. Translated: CASSMGQEGTGNTIYF.

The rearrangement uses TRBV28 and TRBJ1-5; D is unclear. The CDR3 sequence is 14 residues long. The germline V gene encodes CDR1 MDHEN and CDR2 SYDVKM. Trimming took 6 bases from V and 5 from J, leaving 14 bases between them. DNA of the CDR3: TGTGCCAGCAGGGCAAACGGGTTTCATCAGCCCCAGCATTTT. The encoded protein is CASRANGFHQPQHF.

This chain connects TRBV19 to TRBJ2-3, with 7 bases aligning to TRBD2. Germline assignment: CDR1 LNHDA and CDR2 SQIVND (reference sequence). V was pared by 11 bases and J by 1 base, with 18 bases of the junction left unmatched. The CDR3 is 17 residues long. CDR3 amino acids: CAGLAAGPLSGTDTQYF. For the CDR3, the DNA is TGTGCCGGCCTAGCGGCAGGGCCCCTATCGGGCACAGATACGCAGTATTTT.

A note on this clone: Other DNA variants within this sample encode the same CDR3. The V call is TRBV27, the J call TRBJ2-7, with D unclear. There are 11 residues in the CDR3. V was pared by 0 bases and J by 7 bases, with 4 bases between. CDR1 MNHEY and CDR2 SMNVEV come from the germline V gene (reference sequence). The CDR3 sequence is CASSLSGEQYF. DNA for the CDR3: TGTGCCAGCAGTTTATCCGGGGAGCAGTACTTC.

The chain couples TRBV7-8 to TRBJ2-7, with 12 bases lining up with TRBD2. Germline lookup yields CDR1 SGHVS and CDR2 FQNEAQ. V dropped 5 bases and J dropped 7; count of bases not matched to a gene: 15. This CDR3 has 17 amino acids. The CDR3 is CASSPPPTSGRGREQYF. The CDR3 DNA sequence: TGTGCCAGCAGCCCCCCCCCGACTAGCGGGAGAGGTAGGGAGCAGTACTTC.

CDR3 sequence (DNA): TGTGCCAGCAGTTCGTCGGAGGCTAGCACAGATACGCAGTATTTT. Protein sequence: CASSSSEASTDTQYF. This chain links TRBV28 with TRBJ2-3; D perhaps matches TRBD2 (5 bases). There are 15 residues in the CDR3. CDR1 and CDR2 from the germline V gene are MDHEN and SYDVKM. Trimming took 4 bases from V and 0 from J, leaving 11 bases between them.

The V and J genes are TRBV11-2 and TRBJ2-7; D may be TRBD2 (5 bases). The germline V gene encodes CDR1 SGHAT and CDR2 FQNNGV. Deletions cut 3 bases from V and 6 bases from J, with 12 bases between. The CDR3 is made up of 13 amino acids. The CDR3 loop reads CASSFGGSSEQYF. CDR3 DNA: TGTGCCAGCAGCTTTGGTGGGAGTTCCGAGCAGTACTTC.

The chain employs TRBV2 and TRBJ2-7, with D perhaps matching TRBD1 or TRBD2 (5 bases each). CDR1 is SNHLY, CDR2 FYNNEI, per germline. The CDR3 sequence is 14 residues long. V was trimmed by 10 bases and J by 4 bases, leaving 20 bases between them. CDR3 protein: CAIRRYGTTYEQYF. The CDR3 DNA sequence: TGTGCCATCAGGCGGTACGGGACCACATACGAGCAGTACTTC.